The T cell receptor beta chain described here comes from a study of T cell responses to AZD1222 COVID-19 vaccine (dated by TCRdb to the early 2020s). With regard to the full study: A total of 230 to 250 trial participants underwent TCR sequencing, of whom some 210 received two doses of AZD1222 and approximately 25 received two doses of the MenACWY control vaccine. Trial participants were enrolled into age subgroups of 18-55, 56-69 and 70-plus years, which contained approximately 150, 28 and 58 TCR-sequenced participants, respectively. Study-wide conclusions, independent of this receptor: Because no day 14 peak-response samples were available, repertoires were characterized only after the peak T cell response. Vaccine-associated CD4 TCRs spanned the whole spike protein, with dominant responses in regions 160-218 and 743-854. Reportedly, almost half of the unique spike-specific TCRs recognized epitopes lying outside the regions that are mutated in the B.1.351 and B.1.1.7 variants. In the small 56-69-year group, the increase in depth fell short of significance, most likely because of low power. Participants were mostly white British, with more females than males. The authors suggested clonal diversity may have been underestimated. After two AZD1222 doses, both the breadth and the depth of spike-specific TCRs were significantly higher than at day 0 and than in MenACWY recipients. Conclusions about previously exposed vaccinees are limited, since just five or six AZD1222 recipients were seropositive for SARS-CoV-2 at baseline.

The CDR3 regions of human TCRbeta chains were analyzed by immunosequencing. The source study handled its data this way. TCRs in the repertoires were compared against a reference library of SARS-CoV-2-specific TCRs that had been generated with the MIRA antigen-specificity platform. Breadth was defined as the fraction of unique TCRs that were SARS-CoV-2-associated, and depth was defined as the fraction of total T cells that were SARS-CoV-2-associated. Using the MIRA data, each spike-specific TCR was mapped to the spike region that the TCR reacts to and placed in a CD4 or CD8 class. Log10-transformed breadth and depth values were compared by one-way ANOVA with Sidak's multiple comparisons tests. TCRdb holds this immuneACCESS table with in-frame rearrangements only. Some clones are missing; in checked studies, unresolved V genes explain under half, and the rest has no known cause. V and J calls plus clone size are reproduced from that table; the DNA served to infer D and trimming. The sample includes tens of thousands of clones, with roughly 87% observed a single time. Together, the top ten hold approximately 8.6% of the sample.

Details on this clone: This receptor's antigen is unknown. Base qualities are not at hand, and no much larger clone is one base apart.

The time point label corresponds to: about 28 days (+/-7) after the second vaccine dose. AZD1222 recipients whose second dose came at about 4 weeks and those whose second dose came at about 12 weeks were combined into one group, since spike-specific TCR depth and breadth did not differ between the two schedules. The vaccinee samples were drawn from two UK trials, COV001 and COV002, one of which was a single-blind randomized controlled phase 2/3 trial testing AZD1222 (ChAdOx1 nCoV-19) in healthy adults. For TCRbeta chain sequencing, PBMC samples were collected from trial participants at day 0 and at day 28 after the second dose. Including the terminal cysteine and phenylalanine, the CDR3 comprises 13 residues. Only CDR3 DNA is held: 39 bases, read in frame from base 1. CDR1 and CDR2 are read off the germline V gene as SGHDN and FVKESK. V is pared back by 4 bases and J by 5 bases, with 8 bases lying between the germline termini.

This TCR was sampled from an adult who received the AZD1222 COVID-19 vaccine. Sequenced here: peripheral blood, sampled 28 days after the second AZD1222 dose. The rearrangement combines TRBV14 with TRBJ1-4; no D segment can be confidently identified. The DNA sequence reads TGTGCCAGCAGCCCCGGTTACAATGAAAAACTGTTTTTT. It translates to CASSPGYNEKLFF. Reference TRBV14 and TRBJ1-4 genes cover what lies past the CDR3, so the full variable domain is EAGVTQFPSHSVIEKGQTVTLRCDPISGHDNLYWYRRVMGKEIKFLLHFVKESKQDESGMPNNRFLAERTGGTYSTLKVQPAELEDSGVYFCASSPGYNEKLFFGSGTQLSVL.